This T cell receptor (beta chain) came from a study of cytomegalovirus exposure and HLA in healthy donors. The repertoire was sequenced with immunoSEQ multiplex PCR; TCRdb's copy has only in-frame clones and lacks some. The sample lists about 110,000 clones, more than 90% occurring once. Germline CDR1 and CDR2: GTSNPN and SVGIG (reference sequence). The CDR3 consists of 14 residues. Trimming removed 3 bases from V and 4 bases from J, with 13 bases in between. The TCR was taken from a woman younger than 35 in good health and CMV-seronegative. The V call is TRBV30, the J call TRBJ1-5; D uncertain. Sequenced sample: PBMCs. CDR3 region: CAWRQPKANQPQHF. In DNA form, the CDR3 reads TGTGCCTGGAGGCAGCCCAAAGCGAATCAGCCCCAGCATTTT.